This record covers a single T cell receptor (beta chain). Its antigen is unidentified. Sequencing was performed with immunoSEQ multiplex PCR; in TCRdb, only in-frame clones are kept and a portion is missing. The sample shows 4,500 to 6,000 clones, 31% of them seen only once. The data were obtained in a study of T cell clones after liver transplantation. Proliferating CFSE-low MLR cells were sequenced to define alloreactive TCRbeta sequences. Unmatched junction bases numbered 7, after V lost 6 bases and J lost 3 bases. Germline V gene data show CDR1 as SNHLY and CDR2 as FYNNEI. This CDR3 is 15 amino acids long.

The clonotype comes from a human patient who received a liver transplant. Some T cells here may be from the graft donor. The sequenced material came from CD4+ T cells from cultured PBMCs. The V and J genes are TRBV2 and TRBJ2-1; TRBD2 agrees at 8 bases. The CDR3 nucleotides are TGTGCCAGCAGCGGACGGGAGGGCTACTACAATGAGCAGTTCTTC. This codes for CASSGREGYYNEQFF.